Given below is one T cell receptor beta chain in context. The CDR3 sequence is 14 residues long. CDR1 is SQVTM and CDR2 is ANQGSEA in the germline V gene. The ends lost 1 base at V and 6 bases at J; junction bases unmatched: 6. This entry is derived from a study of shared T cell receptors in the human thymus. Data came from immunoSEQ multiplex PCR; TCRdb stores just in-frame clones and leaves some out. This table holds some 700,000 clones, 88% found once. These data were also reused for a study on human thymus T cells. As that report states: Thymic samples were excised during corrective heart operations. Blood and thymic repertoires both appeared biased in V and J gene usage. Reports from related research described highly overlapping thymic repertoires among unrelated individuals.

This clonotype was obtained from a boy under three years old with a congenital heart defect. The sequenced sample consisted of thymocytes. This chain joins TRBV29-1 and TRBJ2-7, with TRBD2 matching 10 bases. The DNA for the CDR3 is TGCAGCGTTGAAGCAGCGGGAGGGCCACGCGAGCAGTACTTC. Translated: CSVEAAGGPREQYF.